Here is one TCR beta chain with its context. Its antigen is currently unknown. The V end lost 0 bases, the J end lost 2 bases, and 11 bases lay between the germline ends. The V gene's germline CDR1 is LGHNA and CDR2 YSLEER. The length of the CDR3 is 16 residues. These data belong to a study of CD8+ T cells in alopecia areata. Study overall: Tofacitinib dosing lasted 6 to 18 months, which was then followed by 6 months off drug.

The sample's treatment: oral pan-JAK inhibitor, 5-10 mg twice daily. The study, taken as a whole, reports: Tofacitinib significantly reduced both scalp clonality and expanded CD8+ clones among the top 100. The study found higher clonality in lesional than normal scalp, especially in alopecia totalis/universalis.

Once RNA had been extracted, it was reverse transcribed into cDNA to act as the sequencing template. Produced via immunoSEQ multiplex PCR; TCRdb's table is partial and in-frame only. The sample lists fewer than 350,000 clones, 55% to 75% occurring once. The J gene is TRBJ1-5, the V gene TRBV4-3; D remains unclear. The input for sequencing was CD4+ T cells sorted from blood, taken at week 24, from a patient treated with tofacitinib. The TCR originated in a human donor with alopecia areata. CDR3 sequence reads: CASSQEGGAGNQPQHF. CDR3 sequence (DNA): TGCGCCAGCAGCCAAGAAGGTGGAGCAGGCAATCAGCCCCAGCATTTT.